The present TCR beta chain was sequenced within a study of cytomegalovirus exposure and HLA in healthy donors. It was with 60 Vbeta and 13 Jbeta primers that the PCR ran. Sequencing used immunoSEQ multiplex PCR; TCRdb keeps in-frame clones, though not all of them. The profile covers around 91,000 clones, with about four fifths appearing a single time and around 1.9% taken by the ten largest. Germline values: CDR1 MDHEN, CDR2 SYDVKM. The CDR3 extends over 15 amino acids. V shed 6 bases and J shed 0 bases, with 14 bases lying between them. This chain links TRBV28 with TRBJ1-2, with D perhaps TRBD1 (6 bases). The source of this sequence is a young man in good health and CMV-seronegative. Material for sequencing was PBMCs. The CDR3 is CASSPQGRANYGYTF. For the CDR3, the DNA is TGTGCCAGCAGCCCACAGGGACGGGCTAACTATGGCTACACCTTC.